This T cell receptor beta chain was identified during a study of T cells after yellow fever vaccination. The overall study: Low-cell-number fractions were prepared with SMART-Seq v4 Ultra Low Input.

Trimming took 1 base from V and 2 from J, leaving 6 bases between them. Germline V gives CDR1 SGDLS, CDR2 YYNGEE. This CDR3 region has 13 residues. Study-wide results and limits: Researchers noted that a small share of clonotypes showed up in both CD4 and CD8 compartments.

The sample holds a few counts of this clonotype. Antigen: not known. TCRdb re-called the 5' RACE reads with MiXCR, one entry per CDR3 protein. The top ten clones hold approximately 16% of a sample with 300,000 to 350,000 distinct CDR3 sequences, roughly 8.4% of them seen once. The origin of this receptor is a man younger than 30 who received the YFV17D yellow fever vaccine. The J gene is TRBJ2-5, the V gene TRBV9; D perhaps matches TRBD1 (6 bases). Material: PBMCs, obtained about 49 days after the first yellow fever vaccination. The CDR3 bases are TGTGCCAGCAGCGTAAGGGGGCAAGAGACCCAGTACTTC. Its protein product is CASSVRGQETQYF.